This T cell receptor (beta chain) comes out of a study of response to subunit inactivated influenza vaccine (dated by TCRdb to 2016 to 2018). About the study as a whole: Deep quantitative profiling of the T cell receptor repertoire was used in the study to follow responses to a trivalent subunit inactivated influenza vaccine.

This clonotype was seen many times. The clone's antigen remains unknown. Per-nucleotide qualities are absent, and no much larger clonotype sits a single base away. Libraries were prepared through RT-PCR. The sequencer listed for this sample is Illumina HiSeq 2500. In TCRdb, the public reads were trimmed at Q25 with fastp and aligned with MiXCR, with productive beta chains retained. All rows with the same CDR3 protein become a single entry with the most common DNA and genes. This sample holds fewer than 650,000 distinct CDR3 sequences; over 10% were observed only once. The ten largest clonotypes hold around 12% of the sample. Paper-wide results and their limitations: The authors proposed that each seasonal influenza vaccination may bring in only a limited number of new T cells.

V sheds 3 bases and J sheds 4 bases, leaving 9 bases between their ends. Reading from cysteine to phenylalanine, the CDR3 counts 13 amino acids. CDR3 DNA is the only sequence kept; it has 39 bases, read in frame from the first base. What the time point label conveys for this sample: 40 to 45 days after influenza vaccine administration. This material consisted of PBMCs from blood, taken about 40 days after vaccination. This TCR was recovered from a man in his fifties or sixties who received an inactivated influenza vaccine. Donor details come from another sample of the same person, matched by shared clones. The receptor chain draws on TRBV12-3 or TRBV12-4 and TRBJ1-1; tentative D gene TRBD1, with 5 bases matching. The DNA sequence is as follows: TGTGCCAGCAGTTTGTACGGGGGCACTGAAGCTTTCTTT. Its coded protein is CASSLYGGTEAFF.